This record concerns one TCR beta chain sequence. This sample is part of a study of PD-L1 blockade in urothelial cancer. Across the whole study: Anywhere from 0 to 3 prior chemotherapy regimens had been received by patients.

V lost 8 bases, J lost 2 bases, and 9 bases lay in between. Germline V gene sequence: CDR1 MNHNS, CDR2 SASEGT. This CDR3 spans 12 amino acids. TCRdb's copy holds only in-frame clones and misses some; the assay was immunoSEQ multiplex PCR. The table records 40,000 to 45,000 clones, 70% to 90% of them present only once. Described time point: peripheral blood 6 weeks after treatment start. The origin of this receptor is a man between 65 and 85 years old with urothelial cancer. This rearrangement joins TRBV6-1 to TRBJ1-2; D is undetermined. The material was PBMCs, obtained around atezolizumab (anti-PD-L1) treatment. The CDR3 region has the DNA TGTGCCAGCCCTGGCCAGAACTATGGCTACACCTTC. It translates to CASPGQNYGYTF.